This paragraph covers one T cell receptor beta chain sequence. The source of the sample is a study of patients and donors after allogeneic stem cell transplantation. This CDR3 has 13 amino acids. Trimming took off 0 bases at V and 5 bases at J, with 6 bases between the two ends. Germline V gene lookup returns CDR1 SGHRS and CDR2 YFSETQ. MiXCR, applied by TCRdb to the RT-PCR reads, yields one record per CDR3 protein. The table has 150,000 to 250,000 distinct CDR3 sequences, 41% seen once. This chain uses TRBV5-1 with TRBJ2-1; D not certain. The sample taken for sequencing was blood, either unsorted or a sorted T cell fraction (not recorded which). The source of this sequence is a human donor who was either an allogeneic HSCT recipient or a stem cell or donor lymphocyte infusion donor (not recorded which). It is not recorded whose cells these are; they may come from a transplant donor. The CDR3 region is CASSLDTNNEQFF. The DNA of the CDR3 is TGCGCCAGCAGCTTGGACACGAACAATGAGCAGTTCTTC.